This entry describes one TCR beta chain. No antigen is known for it. Version v3.0 of the immunoSEQ assay was performed at survey level. Only in-frame clones appear in the TCRdb table, and some are missing; sequencing was by immunoSEQ multiplex PCR. The table lists roughly 18,000 clones, roughly nine tenths of them singletons. This entry is derived from a study of long-term antiretroviral therapy in people with HIV. CDR1 and CDR2 from the germline V gene are WSHSY and SAAADI. Trimming took 0 bases from V and 2 from J, leaving 14 bases between them. The CDR3 is made up of 17 amino acids. Points from the study as a whole: CDR3 length ranges were narrower in HIV repertoires than in controls.

The TCR comes from a woman in her thirties or forties with HIV. The chain is built from TRBV10-2 and TRBJ1-5, with D tentatively TRBD1 (6 bases). The source was unsorted PBMCs, collected 0.6 years after starting antiretroviral therapy. The CDR3 DNA reads as TGCGCCAGCAGTGAGTCGACAGGCGTCGGGGGCAATCAGCCCCAGCATTTT. This codes for CASSESTGVGGNQPQHF.